The 9 T cell receptor beta chains below were found in one sample sequenced in a study of blood T cell repertoires in COVID-19. Assay: immunoSEQ multiplex PCR; the TCRdb copy retains only in-frame clones and omits some. The sample has some 130,000 clones; around 84% are singletons. Sequenced input: peripheral blood. The receptors were gathered from a woman of 80 years or more with acute or convalescent COVID-19.

The genes are TRBV11-2 and TRBJ1-1, with 12 bases lining up with TRBD1. The germline gives CDR1 SGHAT, CDR2 FQNNGV. The CDR3 runs 16 residues. The V segment lost 4 bases and the J segment 7 bases; nucleotides outside the gene matches: 10. The CDR3 DNA follows: TGTGCCAGCAGCTCGGGACAGGGGGCGTATGGTAGTGAAGCTTTCTTT. Encoded protein: CASSSGQGAYGSEAFF.

This sequence joins TRBV6-5 and TRBJ2-3; tentative D call: TRBD1 (7 bases). Trimming pared 5 bases from V and 3 bases from J, leaving 15 bases between. The CDR3 sequence is 15 residues long. Germline-derived CDR1 and CDR2 are MNHEY and SVGAGI. The CDR3 nucleotides read TGTGCCAGCAGTCCCTCAGGGGGAGGAACAGATACGCAGTATTTT. Residues: CASSPSGGGTDTQYF.

CDR3 DNA: TGTGCCAGCAGTGAGGACAGAAATCAGCCCCAGCATTTT. Amino acid sequence: CASSEDRNQPQHF. The chain has TRBV2 and TRBJ1-5, with a tentative D call TRBD1 (6 bases). V gave up 3 bases and J gave up 4 bases, with 7 bases separating them. CDR3 length: 13 residues. Germline V CDR1 and CDR2: SNHLY, FYNNEI.

V gene TRBV5-1 combines with J gene TRBJ2-7; 9 nucleotides match TRBD1. The CDR3 is made up of 15 amino acids. CDR1 SGHRS and CDR2 YFSETQ come from the germline V gene. V lost 3 bases to trimming and J lost 5 bases; unmatched junction nucleotides: 9. The CDR3 sequence: CASSSGVGQGHEQYF. CDR3 nucleotides: TGCGCCAGCAGCTCGGGGGTGGGACAGGGCCACGAGCAGTACTTC.

This clone was detected a few times. V gene TRBV7-2 combines with J gene TRBJ2-1, with 11 bases that match TRBD2. This CDR3 is 15 amino acids long. From germline, CDR1 is SGHTA and CDR2 FQGNSA. With 3 bases clipped from V and 9 bases from J, the junction kept 7 bases outside the gene matches. The CDR3 nucleotides are TGTGCCAGCAGCTTTAGCGGGGGGGCCCCGATTGAGCAGTTCTTC. This translates into CASSFSGGAPIEQFF.

A single count supports this clone. This rearrangement joins TRBV5-1 to TRBJ1-2, with TRBD1 matching 12 bases. Trimming removed 4 bases from V and 8 bases from J; junction bases left unmatched: 9. The CDR3 has 15 residues. Germline CDR1 reads SGHRS; CDR2 reads YFSETQ. CDR3 sequence reads: CASSPGQGAVGGYTF. CDR3 nucleotides: TGCGCCAGCAGCCCGGGACAGGGGGCTGTCGGCGGCTACACCTTC.

The V and J genes are TRBV27 and TRBJ2-5; 8 bases fit TRBD2. CDR3 length equals 15 residues. V lost 4 bases to trimming and J lost 2 bases; unmatched junction nucleotides: 6. Germline V gives CDR1 MNHEY, CDR2 SMNVEV (reference sequence). CDR3 sequence: CASSSGGGPQETQYF. The DNA for the CDR3 is TGTGCCAGCAGTTCGGGGGGGGGCCCTCAAGAGACCCAGTACTTC.

The chain recombines TRBV29-1 with TRBJ2-7; D may be TRBD1 (6 bases). CDR1 is SQVTM, CDR2 ANQGSEA, per germline. CDR3 length: 13 residues. The V and J ends lost 6 bases and 0 bases respectively, with 12 bases between them. In DNA form, the CDR3 reads TGCAGCGTAACTCCAGGGGACTCCTACGAGCAGTACTTC. Translation gives CSVTPGDSYEQYF.

This clone has a single count. V and J are TRBV10-3 and TRBJ1-2; TRBD1 aligns across 8 bases. Unmatched junction bases numbered 6, after V lost 2 bases and J lost 7 bases. This CDR3 contains 14 residues. Germline CDR1 and CDR2: ENHRY and SYGVKD. The CDR3 is CAISETLDRAGYTF. DNA of the CDR3: TGTGCCATCAGTGAGACTTTGGACAGGGCTGGCTACACCTTC.